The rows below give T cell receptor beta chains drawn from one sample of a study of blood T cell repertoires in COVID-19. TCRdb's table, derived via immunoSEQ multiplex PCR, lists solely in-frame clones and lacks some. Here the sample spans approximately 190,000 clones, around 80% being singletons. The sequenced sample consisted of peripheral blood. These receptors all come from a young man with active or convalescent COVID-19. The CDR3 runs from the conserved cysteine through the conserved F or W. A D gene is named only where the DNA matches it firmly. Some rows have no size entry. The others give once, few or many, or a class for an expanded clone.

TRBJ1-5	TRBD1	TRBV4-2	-	TGTGCCAGCAGCCAATCCGGGACAGGGGGGTTGGGTAGCAATCAGCCCCAGCATTTT	CASSQSGTGGLGSNQPQHF
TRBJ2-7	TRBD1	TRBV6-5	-	TGTGCCAGCAGTTATTCAAGGACAGGGGCCTACGAGCAGTACTTC	CASSYSRTGAYEQYF
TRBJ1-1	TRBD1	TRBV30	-	TGTGCCTGGTCTGGACAGGGGAACACTGAAGCTTTCTTT	CAWSGQGNTEAFF
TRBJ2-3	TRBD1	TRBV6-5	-	TGTGCCAGCAGGACAGGGGCCGGGGATACGCAGTATTTT	CASRTGAGDTQYF
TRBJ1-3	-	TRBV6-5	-	TGTGCCAGCAGTTCAATGGGCAGGGCTTACGGAAACACCATATATTTT	CASSSMGRAYGNTIYF
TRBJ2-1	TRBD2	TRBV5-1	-	TGCGCCAGCAGCATCGGACTAGCGGGAGCCTACAATGAGCAGTTCTTC	CASSIGLAGAYNEQFF
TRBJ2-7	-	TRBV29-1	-	TGCAGCGTTGAAGAGACGGGACACCTAACGGGCCTCGAGCAGTACTTC	CSVEETGHLTGLEQYF
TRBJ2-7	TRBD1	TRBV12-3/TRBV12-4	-	TGTGCCAGCAGTCGGACAGGACGCTACGAGCAGTACTTC	CASSRTGRYEQYF
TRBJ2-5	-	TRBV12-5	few	TGTGCTAGTGGTCCAGACTTACAAGAGACCCAGTACTTC	CASGPDLQETQYF
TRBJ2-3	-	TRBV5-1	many	TGCGCCAGCAGCCCCGTGGCGGCGGCTAGCACAGATACGCAGTATTTT	CASSPVAAASTDTQYF
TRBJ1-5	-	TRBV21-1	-	TGTGCCAGCAGCAAACCTTACCAACAGGATAGGGGGGGAGATCAGCCCCAGCATTTT	CASSKPYQQDRGGDQPQHF
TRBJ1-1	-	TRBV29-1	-	TGCAGCGTTACTCCCCAGGGGAACACTGAAGCTTTCTTT	CSVTPQGNTEAFF
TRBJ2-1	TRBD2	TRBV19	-	TGTGCCAGTAGCCCGGGACTAGCGGGGAATGAGCAGTTCTTC	CASSPGLAGNEQFF
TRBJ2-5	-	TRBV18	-	TGTGCCAGCTCCCCCCGGGCCCGCGCTGGGGCAGTACAAGGGACCCAGTACTTC	CASSPRARAGAVQGTQYF
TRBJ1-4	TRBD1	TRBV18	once	TGTGCCAGCTCACCAAGGGGACAGGGGAACGAAAAACTGTTTTTT	CASSPRGQGNEKLFF
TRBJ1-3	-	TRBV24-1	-	TGTGCCACCAGTGATTTGCCCCTAGGGGGCTCTGGAAACACCATATATTTT	CATSDLPLGGSGNTIYF
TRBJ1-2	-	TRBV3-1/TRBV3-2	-	TGTGCCAGCAGCCGGAGGATACCTGTACTAAATAGACCGAGGCTCTATGGCTACACCTTC	CASSRRIPVLNRPRLYGYTF
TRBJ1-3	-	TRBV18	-	TGTGCCAGCTCCCAGGGAGGTTCTGGAAACACCATATATTTT	CASSQGGSGNTIYF
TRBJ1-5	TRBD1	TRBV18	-	TGTGCCAGCTCACCAGGACAGGGGCTTAATCAGCCCCAGCATTTT	CASSPGQGLNQPQHF
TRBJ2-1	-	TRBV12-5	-	TGTGCTAGTGGTTTGGGGTCAGGTCTCCGAGAGCAGTTCTTC	CASGLGSGLREQFF
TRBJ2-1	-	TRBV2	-	TGTGCCAGCAGTGAAAGGGCGGGTGGGGGCGTCGATGAGCAGTTCTTC	CASSERAGGGVDEQFF
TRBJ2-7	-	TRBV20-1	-	TGCAGTGCTAGTCGCGCAGGGTGGGACGAGCAGTACTTC	CSASRAGWDEQYF
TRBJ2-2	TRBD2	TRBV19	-	TGTGCCAGTAGGCCGGGGGGGAACACCGGGGAGCTGTTTTTT	CASRPGGNTGELFF
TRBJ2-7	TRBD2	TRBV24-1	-	TGTGCCACCAGTGATTTGGCTAGCGGGAGCTACGAGCAGTACTTC	CATSDLASGSYEQYF
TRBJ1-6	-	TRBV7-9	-	TGTGCCAGCAGCTTACTCAGGGCGAATTCACCCCTCCACTTT	CASSLLRANSPLHF
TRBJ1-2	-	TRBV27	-	TGTGCCAGCAGTTCAAATTTAGCTAACTATGGCTACACCTTC	CASSSNLANYGYTF
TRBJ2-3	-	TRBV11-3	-	TGTGCCAGCAGCTTTCGCGCAGATACGCAGTATTTT	CASSFRADTQYF
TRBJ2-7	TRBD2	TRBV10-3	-	TGTGCCATCAGGGGGACTAGCGGGAGTTACGAGCAGTACTTC	CAIRGTSGSYEQYF
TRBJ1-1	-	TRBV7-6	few	TGTGCCAGCAGCCCCACAGGGATGAACACTGAAGCTTTCTTT	CASSPTGMNTEAFF
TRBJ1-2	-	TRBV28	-	TGTGCCAGCGTCCAGGGGAGCGAGTCTGGCTACACCTTC	CASVQGSESGYTF
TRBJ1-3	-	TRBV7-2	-	TGTGCCAGCAGAAAAGCCGACTCTGGAAACACCATATATTTT	CASRKADSGNTIYF
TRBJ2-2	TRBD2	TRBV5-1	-	TGCGCCAGCAGTAAGCGGGAGGCCATCAACACCGGGGAGCTGTTTTTT	CASSKREAINTGELFF
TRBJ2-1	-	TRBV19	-	TGTGCCAGTAGTGAAGACGGGAGCGGCTACAATGAGCAGTTCTTC	CASSEDGSGYNEQFF
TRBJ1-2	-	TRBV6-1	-	TGTGCCAGCAGTGAAGCAGCACAGCCCCTCTATGGCTACACCTTC	CASSEAAQPLYGYTF
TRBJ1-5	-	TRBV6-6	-	TGTGCCAGCAGTATGAGTCAGCCCCAGCATTTT	CASSMSQPQHF
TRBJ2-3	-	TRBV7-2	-	TGTGCCAGCAGCTTAGGGAGAGAGGGAATCACAGATACGCAGTATTTT	CASSLGREGITDTQYF
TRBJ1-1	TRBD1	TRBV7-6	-	TGTGCCAGCAGTTTTTCCGGGACAGGGCAAATGAACACTGAAGCTTTCTTT	CASSFSGTGQMNTEAFF
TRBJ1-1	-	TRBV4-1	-	TGCGCCAGCAGCCAAGAACAGGGCTCTTTACTGAACACTGAAGCTTTCTTT	CASSQEQGSLLNTEAFF
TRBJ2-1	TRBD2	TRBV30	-	TGTGCCTGGAGCGGCCGGGGTAGCGGGCGCTACAATGAGCAGTTCTTC	CAWSGRGSGRYNEQFF
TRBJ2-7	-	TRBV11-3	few	TGTGCCAGCAGCTTTACTCCAACCTACGAGCAGTACTTC	CASSFTPTYEQYF
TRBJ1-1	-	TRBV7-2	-	TGTGCCAGCAGCTTAGTATCCCTATTTACAGGGAACACTGAAGCTTTCTTT	CASSLVSLFTGNTEAFF